The T cell receptor (beta chain) under discussion was sequenced for a study of blood T cells in healthy people across ages. Germline V gives CDR1 SQVTM, CDR2 ANQGSEA. V lost 5 bases and J lost 1, with 17 bases in between. The CDR3 totals 16 residues. A word on this clonotype: The antigen is not known.

Isolation yielded PBMCs, at least 7 million per sample, in every case. Per sample, no less than 5 micrograms of total RNA were extracted. PCR was performed a second time for about 6 to 11 cycles using a sample-barcoded 5' primer and a J-beta primer mix. TCRdb redid the calling of the 5' RACE reads with MiXCR, one entry per CDR3 protein. Of about 1.4 million distinct CDR3 sequences detected, 45% to 70% appear once; the ten largest clones hold under 8.5%. Study findings and constraints: Because sorting was not performed, PBMCs prevented conclusive naive versus antigen-experienced comparison. Per million T cells, TCR beta diversity dropped roughly linearly as age increased.

Sequencing input: blood. This TCR was sampled from a man younger than 35 in good health. The V call is TRBV29-1, the J call TRBJ2-2, with D unclear. The CDR3 sequence is CSVLQMPNLNTGELFF. In nucleotides, the CDR3 is TGCAGCGTTCTCCAGATGCCCAATCTGAACACCGGGGAGCTGTTTTTT.